Below are 13 T cell receptor beta chains sequenced from a single sample in a study of blood T cells in healthy people across ages. Primers used in a second PCR of roughly 6 to 11 cycles were a sample-barcoded 5' primer and a J-beta primer mix. TCRdb re-analysed the 5' RACE reads in MiXCR, keeping a single row per CDR3 protein. There are about 840,000 distinct CDR3 sequences in the sample; roughly 29% occur only once, and roughly 10% lies in the top ten. The sample was also linked to a second study, of T cells of mothers and their children.

The sample was blood. These receptors were taken from a woman aged 40 to 50 in good health.

A few counts support this clonotype. V usage is TRBV7-9 and J usage is TRBJ2-1, with D perhaps TRBD2 (5 bases). Per the germline V gene, CDR1 is SEHNR and CDR2 is FQNEAQ (reference sequence). CDR3 length equals 15 residues. The V end was cut by 6 bases, the J end by 6 bases, with 18 bases between. CDR3 nucleotide sequence: TGTGCCAGCAGTAGCCCGGGCACAGAGGGCAATGAGCAGTTCTTC. Translation: CASSSPGTEGNEQFF.

This clonotype was seen many times. This rearrangement joins TRBV4-2 to TRBJ2-3; D might be TRBD1 (6 bases). Trimming left V 4 bases short and J 6 bases short, with 14 bases between. The CDR3 is 14 residues long. Germline V gene sequence: CDR1 LGHNA, CDR2 YNFKEQ. CDR3 DNA sequence: TGTGCCAGCAGCCCAGGACAGCCCTGGGATACGCAGTATTTT. It specifies CASSPGQPWDTQYF.

This clonotype occurred many times. The chain employs TRBV5-1 and TRBJ2-1; tentative D call: TRBD2 (5 bases). Trimming shortened V by 0 bases and J by 3 bases, and 7 bases separated the two germline ends. Germline CDR1 is SGHRS and CDR2 is YFSETQ. This CDR3 is built from 14 residues. The CDR3 here is CASSLAGDYNEQFF. CDR3 nucleotide sequence: TGCGCCAGCAGCTTGGCCGGGGACTACAATGAGCAGTTCTTC.

V and J are TRBV7-9 and TRBJ2-7; 7 bases are a match to TRBD1. Unmatched junction bases numbered 6, after V lost 3 bases and J lost 1 base. This CDR3 region has 15 residues. CDR1 is SEHNR and CDR2 is FQNEAQ in the germline V gene (reference sequence). The CDR3 region is CASSFMGQQSYEQYF. CDR3 coding DNA: TGTGCCAGCAGCTTTATGGGACAGCAATCCTACGAGCAGTACTTC.

The chain recombines TRBV12-3 or TRBV12-4 with TRBJ2-5; D possibly corresponds to TRBD2 (6 bases). The CDR3 totals 14 residues. Trimming removed 3 bases at V and 5 bases at J, with 13 bases between. The CDR3 DNA sequence: TGTGCCAGCAGTTTGCGGGGTTTCCAGGAGACCCAGTACTTC. This encodes CASSLRGFQETQYF.

To note about this clonotype: This sequence may be a read error, since a much larger clone differs from it by one base. V gene TRBV5-1 combines with J gene TRBJ2-7; D gene unclear. V shed 2 bases and J shed 2 bases, with 5 bases lying between them. The CDR3 loop spans 12 amino acids. Germline V lookup: CDR1 SGHRS, CDR2 YFSETQ. CDR3 loop: CASSFDTYEQYF. CDR3 coding DNA: TGCGCCAGCAGCTTTGACACCTACGAGCAGTACTTC.

This clonotype was detected many times. V is TRBV13 and J is TRBJ2-3; 8 nucleotides match TRBD2. This CDR3 comprises 15 residues. CDR1 and CDR2 (germline): PRHDT, FYEKMQ (reference sequence). J was trimmed by 1 base and V by 5 bases; bases with no gene match: 5. Written as DNA, the CDR3 is TGTGCCAGCAGCCCCGGGGGGGTTGGCACAGATACGCAGTATTTT. This translates into CASSPGGVGTDTQYF.

This clonotype has only one observation. The chain couples TRBV7-6 to TRBJ2-3, with 12 positions matching TRBD2. The CDR3 loop spans 16 amino acids. Trimming at V came to 0 bases and at J to 3 bases, leaving 1 base not matched to a gene. Germline loops: CDR1 SGHVS, CDR2 FNYEAQ. CDR3: CASSLATSGGTDTQYF. CDR3 bases: TGTGCCAGCAGCTTAGCGACTAGCGGGGGTACAGATACGCAGTATTTT. Full variable domain (rest looked up from reference TRBV7-6 and TRBJ2-3): GAGVSQSPRYKVTKRGQDVALRCDPISGHVSLYWYRQALGQGPEFLTYFNYEAQQDKSGLPNDRFSAERPEGSISTLTIQRTEQRDSAMYRCASSLATSGGTDTQYFGPGTRLTVL.

This chain uses TRBV5-1 with TRBJ1-2, with D uncertain. This CDR3 comprises 15 residues. CDR1 and CDR2 from the germline V gene are SGHRS and YFSETQ. V lost 4 bases and J lost 6, with 19 bases in between. CDR3 amino acids: CASSHLRAPADGYTF. The CDR3 region has the DNA TGCGCCAGCAGCCATCTCCGGGCCCCCGCGGATGGCTACACCTTC. The variable domain in full, completed from reference TRBV5-1 and TRBJ1-2, reads KAGVTQTPRYLIKTRGQQVTLSCSPISGHRSVSWYQQTPGQGLQFLFEYFSETQRNKGNFPGRFSGRQFSNSRSEMNVSTLELGDSALYLCASSHLRAPADGYTFGSGTRLTVV.

The CDR3 region is CASSLDASGGGYNEQFF. In DNA form, the CDR3 reads TGTGCCAGCAGCTTAGATGCTAGCGGGGGGGGATACAATGAGCAGTTCTTC. The V call is TRBV7-2, the J call TRBJ2-1; 12 nucleotides align to TRBD2. The J segment lost 4 bases and the V segment lost 1 base, leaving 5 bases of the junction unmatched. This CDR3 region has 17 residues. Per germline, CDR1 SGHTA and CDR2 FQGNSA.

This chain joins TRBV6-6 and TRBJ1-2, with 7 bases aligning to TRBD1. The junction had 7 bases not matched to a gene; V was cut back by 7 bases and J by 5 bases. CDR1 MNHNY and CDR2 SVGAGI come from the germline V gene (reference sequence). The CDR3 has 13 amino acids. The CDR3: CASNDREGYGYTF. In nucleotides, the CDR3 is TGTGCCAGCAATGACAGGGAGGGGTATGGCTACACCTTC.

This clonotype was detected only once. With a much larger clone just one base away, this may be a read error. V gene TRBV7-2 combines with J gene TRBJ2-1; possible D gene TRBD1, 6 bases. Per the germline V gene, CDR1 is SGHTA and CDR2 is FQGNSA. The CDR3 runs 14 residues. The V end was cut by 3 bases, the J end by 10 bases, with 16 bases between. The CDR3 coding sequence is TGTGCCAGCAGCTTTGTAGGGGGTGCTTACGAGCAGTTCTTC. It translates to CASSFVGGAYEQFF.

This clonotype occurred once. The chain couples TRBV19 to TRBJ1-2; TRBD1 might be the D (5 bases). Germline V gives CDR1 LNHDA, CDR2 SQIVND (reference sequence). Between the trimmed V and J ends, which lost 11 bases and 4 bases, there was a span of 14 bases. The CDR3 is 12 amino acids. The CDR3, as DNA: TGTGCCTCGGGACTGCAGCTCTATGGCTACACCTTC. This gives the protein CASGLQLYGYTF.